The present T cell receptor beta chain was sequenced within a study of T cell responses to AZD1222 COVID-19 vaccine. General study results and limits: Reportedly, nearly half of unique spike TCRs recognized epitopes outside B.1.351/B.1.1.7 mutations. It should be noted that donors were predominantly white British and more often female, and clonal diversity was possibly underestimated. Mapped onto spike, vaccine-associated CD4 TCRs spanned it and were dominant at 160-218 and 743-854. Compared with day 0, the breadth and depth of the Spike-specific TCR repertoire rose significantly after two doses of AZD1222.

In germline, CDR1 is SNHLY, CDR2 FYNNEI. The CDR3 sequence is 12 residues long. V shed 6 bases and J shed 5 bases, with 10 bases lying between them. Libraries were prepared by immunoSEQ multiplex PCR; TCRdb keeps only in-frame clonotypes and omits some of them. The sample consists of 90,000 to 100,000 clones, around nine tenths of them appearing once. Worth noting for this clone: Its antigen is unidentified.

The sequences come from peripheral blood, collected 28 days after the second AZD1222 dose. This receptor was obtained from an adult who received the AZD1222 COVID-19 vaccine. The genes are TRBV2 and TRBJ1-2; D gene uncertain. In nucleotides, the CDR3 is TGTGCCAGCAGGAAGGAAGAATATGGCTACACCTTC. This encodes CASRKEEYGYTF. The full variable domain, in which reference TRBV2 and TRBJ1-2 provide the parts outside the CDR3, is EPEVTQTPSHQVTQMGQEVILRCVPISNHLYFYWYRQILGQKVEFLVSFYNNEISEKSEIFDDQFSVERPDGSNFTLKIRSTKLEDSAMYFCASRKEEYGYTFGSGTRLTVV.